The sequence of this TCR beta chain was determined in a study of T cell clonotyping in hematopoietic cell transplantation. Findings and limits, study-wide: Graft donor and pretransplant recipient Inverse Simpson Index values predicted broader posttransplant TCR diversity. Few recipient clonotypes overlapped donors; over 95% were de novo at given depth. Cells were unsorted, so CD4 and CD8 contributions were not separated.

For this clone: What it binds is not known.

Per germline, CDR1 SGHVS and CDR2 FQNEAQ. The CDR3 is made up of 16 amino acids. Trimming at V came to 5 bases and at J to 2 bases, leaving 9 bases not matched to a gene. Sequencing was performed with immunoSEQ multiplex PCR; in TCRdb, only in-frame clones are kept and a portion is missing. The data contain fewer than 30,000 clones, nearly 97% of them singletons. Sequences were obtained from peripheral blood mononuclear cells. This TCR was sampled from a man aged 50-60 years in good health. Some clones in this sample may be carry-over from other donors' samples. The chain combines TRBV7-8 with TRBJ1-3, with 7 bases fitting TRBD1. The CDR3 sequence: CASSEGAGGTGNTIYF. DNA of the CDR3: TGTGCCAGCAGCGAGGGGGCCGGCGGGACTGGAAACACCATATATTTT.